What follows describes a single TCR beta chain. Taking its sample share into account, this clone is medium-sized (0.01 to 0.1%). Its antigen is unknown. No quality values exist for individual bases; no much larger clone is one base distant. The method was PCR. The instrument given in TCRdb is Illumina HiSeq 4000. High-throughput sequencing was used to profile the TCR beta-chain CDR3 region of each patient. In the original analysis: Drawing on CDR3 differences between clinicopathological groups, the researchers built a classifier meant to tell apart patients with distant-metastatic papillary thyroid cancer. The Shannon index was used to assess repertoire diversity, and the Morisita-Horn index was used to assess tumor-blood repertoire similarity. TCRdb's own reprocessing of the public reads used fastp at Q25 and MiXCR and kept productive beta chains. It is TCRdb's table, rather than the study itself, that gives the V and J calls and clone size. The sample table lists approximately 15,000 clones, approximately 12% of them with a count of one. Together, the top ten hold 13% to 15% of the sample.

The record originates from a study of metastatic and nonmetastatic thyroid tumors (dated by TCRdb to 2020 to 2022). Broadly, across the study: The researchers compared repertoires between peripheral blood samples and tumor or nodule tissue samples from patients with malignant or benign thyroid disease. Paper-wide results and their limitations: In both blood and tumor samples, TCR beta diversity was reported to be significantly higher in malignant tumors than in benign nodules.

From the cysteine up to the phenylalanine, the CDR3 has a length of 15 residues. Here the CDR3 DNA is all that survives: 45 bases in frame from base 1. The germline V gene (reference sequence) sets CDR1 to DFQATT and CDR2 to SNEGSKA. V and J are truncated by 6 bases and 0 bases respectively, leaving an intervening sequence of 15 bases. No treatment had been received by any patient before thyroid surgery. Patient clinical samples collected from the early 2010s to the late 2010s were retrospectively analysed using T-cell receptor beta sequencing. This sequence was found in a female donor with papillary thyroid cancer or a benign thyroid nodule (not recorded which). Some clones in this sample may be carry-over from other donors' samples. Material for sequencing was blood. Rearrangement joined TRBV20-1 to TRBJ2-1; no D segment can be confidently identified. CDR3 loop: CSAPGPMSSYNEQFF. Here is the DNA: TGCAGTGCCCCTGGACCCATGAGCTCCTACAATGAGCAGTTCTTC.